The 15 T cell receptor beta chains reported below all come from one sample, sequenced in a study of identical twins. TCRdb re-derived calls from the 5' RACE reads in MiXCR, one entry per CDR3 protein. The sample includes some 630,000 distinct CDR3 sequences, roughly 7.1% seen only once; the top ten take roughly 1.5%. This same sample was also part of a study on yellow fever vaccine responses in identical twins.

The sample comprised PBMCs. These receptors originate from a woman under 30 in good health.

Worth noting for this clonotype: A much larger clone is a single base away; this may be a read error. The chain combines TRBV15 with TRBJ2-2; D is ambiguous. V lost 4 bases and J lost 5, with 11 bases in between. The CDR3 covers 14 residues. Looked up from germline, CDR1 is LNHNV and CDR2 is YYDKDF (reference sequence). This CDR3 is CATSTLQGTGELFF. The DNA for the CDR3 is TGTGCCACCAGCACACTACAAGGGACCGGGGAGCTGTTTTTT. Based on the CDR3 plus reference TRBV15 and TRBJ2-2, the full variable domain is DAMVIQNPRYQVTQFGKPVTLSCSQTLNHNVMYWYQQKSSQAPKLLFHYYDKDFNNEADTPDNFQSRRPNTSFCFLDIRSPGLGDTAMYLCATSTLQGTGELFFGEGSRLTVL.

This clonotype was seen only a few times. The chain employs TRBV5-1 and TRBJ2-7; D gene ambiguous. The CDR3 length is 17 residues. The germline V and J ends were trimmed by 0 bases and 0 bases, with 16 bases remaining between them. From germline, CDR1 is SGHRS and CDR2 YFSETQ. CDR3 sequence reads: CASSLESRLTSSYEQYF. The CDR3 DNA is TGCGCCAGCAGCTTGGAGTCCCGTCTGACCAGCTCCTACGAGCAGTACTTC.

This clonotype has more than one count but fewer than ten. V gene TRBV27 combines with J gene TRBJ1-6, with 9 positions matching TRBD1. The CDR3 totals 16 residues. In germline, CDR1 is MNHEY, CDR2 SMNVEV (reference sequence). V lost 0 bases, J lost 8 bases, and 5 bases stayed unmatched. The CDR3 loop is CASSLSGQGGHSPLHF. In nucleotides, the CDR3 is TGTGCCAGCAGTTTATCGGGACAGGGTGGACATTCACCCCTCCACTTT.

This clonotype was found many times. The CDR3 DNA reads TGCAGTGCCCAGACTAGCGGGAGAGGGAATGAGCAGTTCTTC. Translation gives CSAQTSGRGNEQFF. The V and J genes are TRBV20-1 and TRBJ2-1; TRBD2 matches at 12 bases. The CDR3 has 14 residues. Germline V gives CDR1 DFQATT, CDR2 SNEGSKA (reference sequence). Trimming at V came to 6 bases and at J to 7 bases, leaving 7 bases not matched to a gene.

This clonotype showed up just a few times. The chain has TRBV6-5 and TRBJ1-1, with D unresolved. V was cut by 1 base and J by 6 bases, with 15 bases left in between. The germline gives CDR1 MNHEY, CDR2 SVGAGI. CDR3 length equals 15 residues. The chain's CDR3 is CASSYLGQNHPEAFF. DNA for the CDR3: TGTGCCAGCAGTTACTTAGGGCAGAATCATCCTGAAGCTTTCTTT.

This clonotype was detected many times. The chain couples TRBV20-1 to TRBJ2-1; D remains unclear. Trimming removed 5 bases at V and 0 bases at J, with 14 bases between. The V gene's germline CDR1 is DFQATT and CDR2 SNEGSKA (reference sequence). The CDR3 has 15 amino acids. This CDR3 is CSAGSTRSSYNEQFF. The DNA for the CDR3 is TGCAGTGCTGGTTCCACACGGAGCTCCTACAATGAGCAGTTCTTC.

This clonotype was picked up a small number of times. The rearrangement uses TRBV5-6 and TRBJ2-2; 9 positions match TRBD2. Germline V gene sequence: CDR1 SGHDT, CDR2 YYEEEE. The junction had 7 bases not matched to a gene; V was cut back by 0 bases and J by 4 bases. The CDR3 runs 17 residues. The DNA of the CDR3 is TGTGCCAGCAGCTTGGTTGGTCTAGCGGGGAGCACCGGGGAGCTGTTTTTT. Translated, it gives CASSLVGLAGSTGELFF.

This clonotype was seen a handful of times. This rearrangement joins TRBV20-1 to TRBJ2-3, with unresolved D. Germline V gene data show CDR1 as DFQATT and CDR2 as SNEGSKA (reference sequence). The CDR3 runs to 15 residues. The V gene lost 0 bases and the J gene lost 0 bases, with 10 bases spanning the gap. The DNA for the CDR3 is TGCAGTGCTAGAGATCACAGCACTAGCACAGATACGCAGTATTTT. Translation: CSARDHSTSTDTQYF.

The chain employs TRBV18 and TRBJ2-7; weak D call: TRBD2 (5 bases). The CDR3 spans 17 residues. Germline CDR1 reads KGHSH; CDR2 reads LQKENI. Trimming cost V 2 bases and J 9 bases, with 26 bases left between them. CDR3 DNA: TGTGCCAGCTCACCAATAGATGAGGGCGGCGCGGGCCCTGGGCAGTACGTC. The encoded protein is CASSPIDEGGAGPGQYV.

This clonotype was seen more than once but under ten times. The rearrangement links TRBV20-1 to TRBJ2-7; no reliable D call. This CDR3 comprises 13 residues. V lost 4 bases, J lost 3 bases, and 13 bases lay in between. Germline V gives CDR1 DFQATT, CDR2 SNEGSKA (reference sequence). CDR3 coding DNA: TGCAGTGCTACTCCCGGATCGGGCTACGAGCAGTACTTC. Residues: CSATPGSGYEQYF.

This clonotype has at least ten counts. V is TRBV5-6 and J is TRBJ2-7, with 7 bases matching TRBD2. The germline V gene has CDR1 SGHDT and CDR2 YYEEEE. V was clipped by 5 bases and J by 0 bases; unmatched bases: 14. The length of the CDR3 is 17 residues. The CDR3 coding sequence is TGTGCCAGCAGTTTCACGAGACTAGCCGCGGGCTCCTACGAGCAGTACGTC. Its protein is CASSFTRLAAGSYEQYV.

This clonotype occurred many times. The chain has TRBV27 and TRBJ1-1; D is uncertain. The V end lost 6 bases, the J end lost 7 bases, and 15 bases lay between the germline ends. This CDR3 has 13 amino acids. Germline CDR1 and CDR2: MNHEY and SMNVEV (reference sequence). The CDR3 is CASRRPGLSEAFF. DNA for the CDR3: TGTGCCAGCAGACGCCCAGGTTTGAGTGAAGCTTTCTTT.

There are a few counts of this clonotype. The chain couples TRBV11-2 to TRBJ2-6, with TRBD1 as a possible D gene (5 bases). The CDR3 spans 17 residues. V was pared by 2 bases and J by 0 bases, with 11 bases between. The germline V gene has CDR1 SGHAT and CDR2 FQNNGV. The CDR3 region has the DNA TGTGCCAGCAGCTTAAGAACAGGAGTCTCTGGGGCCAACGTCCTGACTTTC. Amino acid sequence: CASSLRTGVSGANVLTF. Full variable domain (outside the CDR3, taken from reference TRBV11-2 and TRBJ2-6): EAGVAQSPRYKIIEKRQSVAFWCNPISGHATLYWYQQILGQGPKLLIQFQNNGVVDDSQLPKDRFSAERLKGVDSTLKIQPAKLEDSAVYLCASSLRTGVSGANVLTFGAGSRLTVL.

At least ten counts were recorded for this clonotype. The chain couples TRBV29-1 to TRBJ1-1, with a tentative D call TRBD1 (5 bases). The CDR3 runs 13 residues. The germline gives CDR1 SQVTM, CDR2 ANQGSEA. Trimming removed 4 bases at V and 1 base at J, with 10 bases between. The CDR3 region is CSVVGGGNTEAFF. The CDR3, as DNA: TGCAGCGTTGTGGGGGGGGGGAACACTGAAGCTTTCTTT.

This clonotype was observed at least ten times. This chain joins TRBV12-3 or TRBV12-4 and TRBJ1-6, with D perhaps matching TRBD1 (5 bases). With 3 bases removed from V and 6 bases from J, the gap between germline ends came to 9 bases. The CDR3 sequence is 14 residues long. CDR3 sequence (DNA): TGTGCCAGCAGTTTTGCTGGGGGTAATTCACCCCTCCACTTT. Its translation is CASSFAGGNSPLHF.